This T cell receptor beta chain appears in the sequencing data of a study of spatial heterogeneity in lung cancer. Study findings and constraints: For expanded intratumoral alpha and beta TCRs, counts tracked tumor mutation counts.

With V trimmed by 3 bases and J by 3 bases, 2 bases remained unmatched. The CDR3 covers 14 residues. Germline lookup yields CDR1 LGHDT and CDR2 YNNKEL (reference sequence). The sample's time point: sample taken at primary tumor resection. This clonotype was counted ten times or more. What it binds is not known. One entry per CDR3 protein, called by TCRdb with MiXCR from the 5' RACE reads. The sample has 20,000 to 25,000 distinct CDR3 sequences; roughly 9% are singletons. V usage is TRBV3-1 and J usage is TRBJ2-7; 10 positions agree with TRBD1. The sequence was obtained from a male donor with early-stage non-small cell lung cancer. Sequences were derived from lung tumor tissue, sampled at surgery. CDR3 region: CASSQGQGYYEQYF. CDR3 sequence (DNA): TGTGCCAGCAGCCAGGGACAGGGGTACTACGAGCAGTACTTC.